This TCR beta chain is from a study of blood T cells in healthy people across ages. As for the study in general: About one barcoded beta molecule per two T cells was the capture yield of template switching.

V shed 2 bases and J shed 2 bases, with 10 bases lying between them. Germline V gene lookup returns CDR1 LGHDT and CDR2 YNNKEL (reference sequence). CDR3 length equals 14 residues. Through a sample-barcoded 5' primer and a J-beta primer mix, a second PCR was run for 7 to 11 cycles. TCRdb reprocessed the 5' RACE reads via MiXCR and lists one record per CDR3 protein. Of roughly 2 million distinct CDR3 sequences listed, roughly 52% are singletons. This clonotype showed up just a few times. V gene TRBV3-1 combines with J gene TRBJ2-7, with D unclear. What was sequenced was blood. This sequence was found in a woman between 40 and 50 years old in good health. The CDR3 DNA reads as TGTGCCAGCAGCCAATCAGAGGTTGCCTACGAGCAGTACTTC. It encodes CASSQSEVAYEQYF.